These 21 T cell receptor beta chains share one sample of origin, sequenced in a study of T cell changes during pregnancy in multiple sclerosis. Method: immunoSEQ multiplex PCR; TCRdb's copy keeps in-frame clones and lacks some. The table has 20,000 to 25,000 clones, 91% seen once. The input for sequencing was CD4+ T cells from peripheral blood mononuclear cells, taken in the third trimester of pregnancy. These receptors originate from a female donor with multiple sclerosis, enrolled in a pregnancy study.

The J gene is TRBJ1-1, the V gene TRBV7-8, with 7 positions matching TRBD1. The trim removed 5 bases at V and 3 bases at J, leaving 6 bases unmatched. Germline CDR1 is SGHVS and CDR2 is FQNEAQ. The CDR3 runs to 14 residues. CDR3 in amino acids: CASSLTGFDTEAFF. In nucleotides, the CDR3 is TGTGCCAGCAGCCTGACAGGGTTTGACACTGAAGCTTTCTTT.

The chain has TRBV2 and TRBJ2-3; 8 bases map to TRBD2. The CDR3 is 13 amino acids. J lost 9 bases, V lost 7 bases, and 9 bases had no gene match. Germline V gives CDR1 SNHLY, CDR2 FYNNEI. The CDR3 loop reads CASKGLGSSTQYF. CDR3 coding DNA: TGTGCCAGCAAGGGACTAGGGTCGAGCACGCAGTATTTT.

V and J are TRBV4-1 and TRBJ1-5, with TRBD1 as a possible D gene (6 bases). The CDR3 runs 16 residues. Germline V lookup: CDR1 MGHRA, CDR2 YSYEKL. With 4 bases removed from V and 4 bases from J, the gap between germline ends came to 17 bases. CDR3 coding DNA: TGCGCCAGCAGCCCCGTAGTAGGGGGGGCTAATCAGCCCCAGCATTTT. It encodes CASSPVVGGANQPQHF.

The CDR3 DNA follows: TGCGCCAGCAGCTTAAACTTTCTGGGCGGAAACACCATATATTTT. The encoded protein is CASSLNFLGGNTIYF. The chain recombines TRBV5-1 with TRBJ1-3; no definite D call. Germline CDR1 reads SGHRS; CDR2 reads YFSETQ. Trimming took off 2 bases at V and 4 bases at J, with 13 bases between the two ends. The CDR3 runs 15 residues. Based on the CDR3 plus reference TRBV5-1 and TRBJ1-3, the full variable domain is KAGVTQTPRYLIKTRGQQVTLSCSPISGHRSVSWYQQTPGQGLQFLFEYFSETQRNKGNFPGRFSGRQFSNSRSEMNVSTLELGDSALYLCASSLNFLGGNTIYFGEGSWLTVV.

This chain links TRBV6-1 with TRBJ2-3; possibly TRBD1 for D (6 bases). Germline CDR1 reads MNHNS; CDR2 reads SASEGT. The CDR3 spans 13 residues. The V gene lost 8 bases and the J gene lost 1 base, with 10 bases spanning the gap. This CDR3 reads CASQPGGTDTQYF. The DNA for the CDR3 is TGTGCCAGCCAACCAGGGGGCACAGATACGCAGTATTTT.

V and J are TRBV15 and TRBJ1-3; D is ambiguous. With 6 bases removed from V and 1 base from J, the gap between germline ends came to 13 bases. Per germline, CDR1 LNHNV and CDR2 YYDKDF (reference sequence). CDR3 length equals 15 residues. For the CDR3, the DNA is TGTGCCACCAGGAAGGAGGCGGGTTCTGGAAACACCATATATTTT. As protein: CATRKEAGSGNTIYF.

The chain carries TRBV7-2 and TRBJ2-5; 9 bases line up with TRBD1. The germline CDR1 and CDR2 sequences are SGHTA and FQGNSA. This CDR3 has 17 amino acids. V shed 4 bases and J 4 bases; nucleotides not matched to a gene: 13. This CDR3 reads CASSYGVGQGFGETQYF. As DNA, the CDR3 is TGTGCCAGCAGCTATGGTGTGGGACAGGGATTCGGAGAGACCCAGTACTTC. Full variable domain (missing parts from reference TRBV7-2 and TRBJ2-5): GAGVSQSPSNKVTEKGKDVELRCDPISGHTALYWYRQSLGQGLEFLIYFQGNSAPDKSGLPSDRFSAERTGGSVSTLTIQRTQQEDSAVYLCASSYGVGQGFGETQYFGPGTRLLVL.

V gene TRBV6-1 combines with J gene TRBJ1-1; 7 nucleotides agree with TRBD1. CDR1 is MNHNS and CDR2 is SASEGT in the germline V gene. Losses at the gene ends were 2 bases for V and 8 bases for J; bases not matched to a gene: 8. The CDR3 has 14 amino acids. The CDR3 DNA reads TGTGCCAGCAGTGAAAACAGGGGATGGTCGGAAGCTTTCTTT. Protein sequence: CASSENRGWSEAFF.

The V gene is TRBV15, the J gene TRBJ1-2, with 8 bases fitting TRBD1. This CDR3 contains 19 residues. Germline lookup yields CDR1 LNHNV and CDR2 YYDKDF (reference sequence). The V segment lost 4 bases and the J segment 5 bases; nucleotides outside the gene matches: 21. The CDR3 spells CATSTSTRTGNPLYYGYTF. The CDR3 nucleotides read TGTGCCACCAGCACCTCAACCAGGACAGGGAACCCCCTTTATTATGGCTACACCTTC.

The rearrangement links TRBV30 to TRBJ1-5; D remains unclear. V was cut by 2 bases and J by 9 bases, with 14 bases left in between. The CDR3 totals 13 residues. Germline CDR1 reads GTSNPN; CDR2 reads SVGIG (reference sequence). The CDR3 coding sequence is TGTGCCTGGAGTTCCCTCGGAGGGCGGCCCCAGCATTTT. It specifies CAWSSLGGRPQHF.

The count of this clone is one. The gene calls are TRBV7-8 and TRBJ2-3; possible D gene TRBD2, 6 bases. The CDR3 is 13 amino acids. Per germline, CDR1 SGHVS and CDR2 FQNEAQ. Trimming took off 5 bases at V and 6 bases at J, with 12 bases between the two ends. As DNA, the CDR3 is TGTGCCAGCAGCCAACGGGGGTCGGATACGCAGTATTTT. Residues: CASSQRGSDTQYF.

The gene calls are TRBV29-1 and TRBJ1-2; no clear D. CDR3 length: 15 residues. Per germline, CDR1 SQVTM and CDR2 ANQGSEA. V was pared by 5 bases and J by 3 bases, with 19 bases between. The CDR3 DNA is TGCAGCGTTTTAGCCCCTATTGGCGGCTACTATGGCTACACCTTC. Its protein product is CSVLAPIGGYYGYTF.

The chain has TRBV7-2 and TRBJ1-2; 7 positions match TRBD1. The V segment lost 4 bases and the J segment 5 bases; nucleotides outside the gene matches: 7. Per germline, CDR1 SGHTA and CDR2 FQGNSA. This CDR3 contains 14 residues. DNA for the CDR3: TGTGCCAGCAGCTCTCGGACAGGCGCTTATGGCTACACCTTC. Its translation is CASSSRTGAYGYTF.

The chain employs TRBV5-1 and TRBJ2-1, with 11 bases that match TRBD2. Germline assignment: CDR1 SGHRS and CDR2 YFSETQ. V trimming: 0 bases; J trimming: 10 bases; junction bases outside the gene matches: 9. The CDR3 has 16 amino acids. CDR3 region: CASSLVASGGSGEQFF. CDR3 nucleotides: TGCGCCAGCAGCTTGGTGGCTAGCGGGGGGTCGGGGGAGCAGTTCTTC. The full variable domain, completed using reference TRBV5-1 and TRBJ2-1, is KAGVTQTPRYLIKTRGQQVTLSCSPISGHRSVSWYQQTPGQGLQFLFEYFSETQRNKGNFPGRFSGRQFSNSRSEMNVSTLELGDSALYLCASSLVASGGSGEQFFGPGTRLTVL.

The gene calls are TRBV11-3 and TRBJ2-3; D might be TRBD1 (6 bases). The CDR3 covers 15 residues. Germline assignment: CDR1 SGHNT and CDR2 YENEEA. The germline V and J ends were trimmed by 5 bases and 5 bases, with 17 bases remaining between them. The CDR3 DNA follows: TGTGCCAGCAGCCTGGGACATTCAAAACAAGATACGCAGTATTTT. Its protein is CASSLGHSKQDTQYF.

The sample holds one count of this clone. This rearrangement joins TRBV5-1 to TRBJ2-7; 7 bases agree with TRBD2. Germline V lookup: CDR1 SGHRS, CDR2 YFSETQ. With 2 bases clipped from V and 3 bases from J, the junction kept 2 bases outside the gene matches. The CDR3 loop spans 13 amino acids. CDR3 region: CASSLRGDYEQYF. DNA for the CDR3: TGCGCCAGCAGCTTACGGGGGGACTACGAGCAGTACTTC.

The gene calls are TRBV28 and TRBJ1-6, with D possibly being TRBD1 (6 bases). V was clipped by 4 bases and J by 8 bases, with 9 bases between them. The CDR3 is 13 amino acids. CDR1 is MDHEN, CDR2 SYDVKM, per germline. The CDR3 nucleotides read TGTGCCAGCAGTTCGGACAGCTATTCACCCCTCCACTTT. This gives the protein CASSSDSYSPLHF.

The chain links TRBV4-3 to TRBJ2-7, with 8 bases aligning to TRBD2. After removal of 2 bases from V and 1 base from J, the junction contained 10 bases not matched to a gene. This CDR3 spans 17 amino acids. Germline CDR1 and CDR2: LGHNA and YSLEER. The CDR3 reads CASSQLNRAGGSYEQYF. CDR3 DNA: TGCGCCAGCAGCCAATTAAACAGGGCGGGGGGTTCCTACGAGCAGTACTTC.

DNA of the CDR3: TGTGCCAGCAGTTTCACAGGGAGCTCCTATAATTCACCCCTCCACTTT. It yields the protein CASSFTGSSYNSPLHF. The V gene is TRBV11-2, the J gene TRBJ1-6, with D perhaps matching TRBD1 (6 bases). V was clipped by 6 bases and J by 0 bases, with 12 bases between them. From germline, CDR1 is SGHAT and CDR2 FQNNGV. CDR3 length: 16 residues.

This clone has a single count. J is TRBJ1-2 and V is TRBV2; TRBD1 is a possible D gene (5 bases). The V and J ends lost 6 bases and 5 bases respectively, with 19 bases between them. Germline CDR1 and CDR2: SNHLY and FYNNEI. This CDR3 is 15 amino acids long. CDR3 DNA sequence: TGTGCCAGCAGCCCAATTCGACAGCAGGTTTATGGCTACACCTTC. Translation: CASSPIRQQVYGYTF.

CDR3 DNA sequence: TGCGCCAGCAGCGTCCTAGACACCGGGGAGCTGTTTTTT. As protein: CASSVLDTGELFF. This rearrangement joins TRBV5-1 to TRBJ2-2; D is uncertain. V lost 4 bases and J lost 3, with 7 bases in between. The CDR3 has 13 amino acids. CDR1 and CDR2 (germline): SGHRS, YFSETQ.